Listed below are T cell receptor beta chains from one sample, sequenced in a study of identical twins. TCRdb reanalysed the 5' RACE reads using MiXCR and keeps one entry per CDR3 protein. The sample gives some 97,000 distinct CDR3 sequences, around 5.5% of which show up once; approximately 12% is in the top ten. Sequenced material: memory T cells sorted from blood. All receptors come from a woman aged 45 to 65 in good health. Both conserved end residues are part of each CDR3. Fields, in order: D gene, V gene, J gene, clone size, CDR3 protein, CDR3 DNA. The D gene is left open where the match is weak. Size values are once, few and many counts, or a class for expanded clones, and some rows have none.

D gene: -; V gene: TRBV3-1; J gene: TRBJ2-3; clone size: many; CDR3 protein: CASSQAVSSTDTQYF; CDR3 DNA: TGTGCCAGCAGCCAAGCGGTCTCTAGCACAGATACGCAGTATTTT
D gene: TRBD2; V gene: TRBV2; J gene: TRBJ2-1; clone size: -; CDR3 protein: CASSEALRLAGFF; CDR3 DNA: TGTGCCAGCAGTGAAGCGCTTCGGTTAGCGGGGTTCTTC
D gene: TRBD2; V gene: TRBV29-1; J gene: TRBJ2-1; clone size: many; CDR3 protein: CSVENPSGNNEQFF; CDR3 DNA: TGCAGCGTTGAAAACCCTAGCGGAAACAATGAGCAGTTCTTC
D gene: -; V gene: TRBV4-1; J gene: TRBJ1-3; clone size: -; CDR3 protein: CASAWQGKSSGNTIYF; CDR3 DNA: TGCGCCAGCGCCTGGCAGGGGAAAAGCTCTGGAAACACCATATATTTT
D gene: -; V gene: TRBV20-1; J gene: TRBJ2-1; clone size: few; CDR3 protein: CSATRTVHNEQFF; CDR3 DNA: TGCAGTGCAACGAGGACTGTTCACAATGAGCAGTTCTTC
D gene: -; V gene: TRBV5-6; J gene: TRBJ2-3; clone size: many; CDR3 protein: CASSLAWEEFTDTQYF; CDR3 DNA: TGTGCCAGCAGCTTGGCGTGGGAGGAGTTCACAGATACGCAGTATTTT
D gene: -; V gene: TRBV19; J gene: TRBJ1-5; clone size: many; CDR3 protein: CASSMEGRSNQPQHF; CDR3 DNA: TGTGCCAGTAGTATGGAAGGGAGGAGCAATCAGCCCCAGCATTTT
D gene: -; V gene: TRBV3-1; J gene: TRBJ2-5; clone size: many; CDR3 protein: CASSPELETQYF; CDR3 DNA: TGTGCCAGCAGCCCGGAATTAGAGACCCAGTACTTC
D gene: -; V gene: TRBV6-6; J gene: TRBJ1-2; clone size: many; CDR3 protein: CASNPRASGYTF; CDR3 DNA: TGTGCCAGCAACCCCCGTGCATCTGGCTACACCTTC
D gene: -; V gene: TRBV4-1; J gene: TRBJ1-1; clone size: many; CDR3 protein: CASSHPAVRTEAFF; CDR3 DNA: TGCGCCAGCAGCCACCCAGCCGTGAGGACTGAAGCTTTCTTT
D gene: -; V gene: TRBV11-3; J gene: TRBJ2-5; clone size: many; CDR3 protein: CASSSPRTETQYF; CDR3 DNA: TGTGCCAGCAGCTCACCCAGGACGGAGACCCAGTACTTC
D gene: -; V gene: TRBV5-1; J gene: TRBJ2-1; clone size: many; CDR3 protein: CASSLAGAGGMDEQFF; CDR3 DNA: TGCGCCAGCAGCTTGGCCGGGGCAGGTGGTATGGATGAGCAGTTCTTC
D gene: -; V gene: TRBV7-3; J gene: TRBJ2-5; clone size: many; CDR3 protein: CASSPDGSQETQYF; CDR3 DNA: TGTGCCAGCAGTCCTGACGGAAGCCAAGAGACCCAGTACTTC
D gene: -; V gene: TRBV12-3/TRBV12-4; J gene: TRBJ1-2; clone size: -; CDR3 protein: CASTSGGAGGYTF; CDR3 DNA: TGTGCCAGCACCTCCGGGGGGGCGGGTGGCTACACCTTC
D gene: -; V gene: TRBV5-1; J gene: TRBJ1-6; clone size: many; CDR3 protein: CASSLESDLTPHF; CDR3 DNA: TGCGCCAGCAGCTTGGAATCGGACCTGACACCTCACTTT
D gene: TRBD1; V gene: TRBV5-5; J gene: TRBJ1-1; clone size: few; CDR3 protein: CASSPLTGAGNTEAFF; CDR3 DNA: TGTGCCAGCAGCCCCCTTACAGGGGCTGGGAACACTGAAGCTTTCTTT
D gene: TRBD1; V gene: TRBV20-1; J gene: TRBJ1-5; clone size: few; CDR3 protein: CSARAGTGGQPQHF; CDR3 DNA: TGCAGTGCTAGAGCGGGGACAGGCGGTCAGCCCCAGCATTTT
D gene: TRBD2; V gene: TRBV12-3/TRBV12-4; J gene: TRBJ2-2; clone size: many; CDR3 protein: CASSFRTSANTGELFF; CDR3 DNA: TGTGCCAGCAGTTTCCGGACTAGTGCGAACACCGGGGAGCTGTTTTTT
D gene: TRBD2; V gene: TRBV30; J gene: TRBJ2-1; clone size: many; CDR3 protein: CAWRGLAAHNEQFF; CDR3 DNA: TGTGCCTGGAGGGGACTAGCAGCCCACAATGAGCAGTTCTTC
D gene: -; V gene: TRBV5-1; J gene: TRBJ1-1; clone size: many; CDR3 protein: CASSPGMNTEAFF; CDR3 DNA: TGCGCCAGCAGCCCCGGGATGAACACTGAAGCTTTCTTT
D gene: TRBD1; V gene: TRBV10-2; J gene: TRBJ1-5; clone size: many; CDR3 protein: CASSGDRVQPQHF; CDR3 DNA: TGCGCCAGCAGTGGGGACAGGGTACAGCCCCAGCATTTT
D gene: -; V gene: TRBV20-1; J gene: TRBJ1-5; clone size: many; CDR3 protein: CSAREALGNQPQHF; CDR3 DNA: TGCAGTGCTAGAGAGGCCCTTGGCAATCAGCCCCAGCATTTT
D gene: TRBD2; V gene: TRBV15; J gene: TRBJ2-1; clone size: many; CDR3 protein: CATSKGPLAGGKWDEQFF; CDR3 DNA: TGTGCCACCAGCAAGGGTCCGCTAGCGGGAGGGAAATGGGATGAGCAGTTCTTC
D gene: -; V gene: TRBV5-1; J gene: TRBJ2-7; clone size: -; CDR3 protein: CASTRGAEEYEQYF; CDR3 DNA: TGCGCCAGCACCCGGGGAGCGGAGGAGTACGAGCAGTACTTC
D gene: -; V gene: TRBV5-6; J gene: TRBJ1-5; clone size: many; CDR3 protein: CASSQQGNWNQPQHF; CDR3 DNA: TGTGCCAGCAGCCAACAGGGTAATTGGAATCAGCCCCAGCATTTT
D gene: TRBD1; V gene: TRBV20-1; J gene: TRBJ2-3; clone size: few; CDR3 protein: CSARVSTGTGTDTQYF; CDR3 DNA: TGCAGTGCTAGAGTTTCGACCGGGACAGGCACAGATACGCAGTATTTT
D gene: TRBD1; V gene: TRBV7-8; J gene: TRBJ1-3; clone size: -; CDR3 protein: CASSYSGTGGNTIYF; CDR3 DNA: TGTGCCAGCAGCTATTCCGGGACAGGTGGAAACACCATATATTTT
D gene: -; V gene: TRBV6-2/TRBV6-3; J gene: TRBJ2-3; clone size: once; CDR3 protein: CASSSPTDTQYF; CDR3 DNA: TGTGCCAGCAGTTCCCCCACAGATACGCAGTATTTT
D gene: TRBD2; V gene: TRBV20-1; J gene: TRBJ2-5; clone size: -; CDR3 protein: CSAPPGLAGARLTETQYF; CDR3 DNA: TGCAGTGCGCCGCCGGGACTAGCGGGAGCCAGGCTCACGGAGACCCAGTACTTC
D gene: -; V gene: TRBV24-1; J gene: TRBJ2-1; clone size: many; CDR3 protein: CATSDHPPSEQFF; CDR3 DNA: TGTGCCACCAGTGATCACCCACCCAGTGAGCAGTTCTTC
D gene: -; V gene: TRBV6-2/TRBV6-3; J gene: TRBJ2-4; clone size: -; CDR3 protein: CASSYVLGERATNIQYF; CDR3 DNA: TGTGCCAGCAGTTACGTGTTGGGGGAGAGGGCAACAAACATTCAGTACTTC
D gene: -; V gene: TRBV4-2; J gene: TRBJ1-4; clone size: many; CDR3 protein: CASSEVGTAHSKEKLFF; CDR3 DNA: TGTGCCAGCAGCGAAGTCGGGACCGCGCACTCTAAGGAAAAACTGTTTTTT
D gene: -; V gene: TRBV9; J gene: TRBJ1-1; clone size: many; CDR3 protein: CASSVSRGSARGTEAFF; CDR3 DNA: TGTGCCAGCAGCGTATCCCGGGGGTCAGCGCGGGGCACTGAAGCTTTCTTT
D gene: TRBD2; V gene: TRBV2; J gene: TRBJ2-3; clone size: many; CDR3 protein: CASLGVLLAGADTQYF; CDR3 DNA: TGTGCCAGCTTGGGGGTTCTACTAGCGGGAGCAGATACGCAGTATTTT
D gene: TRBD2; V gene: TRBV18; J gene: TRBJ2-1; clone size: many; CDR3 protein: CASSRGAGGLYNEQFF; CDR3 DNA: TGTGCCAGCTCACGAGGAGCGGGAGGGCTCTACAATGAGCAGTTCTTC
D gene: -; V gene: TRBV12-3/TRBV12-4; J gene: TRBJ1-5; clone size: -; CDR3 protein: CASSFTGVVQPQHF; CDR3 DNA: TGTGCCAGCAGTTTTACGGGGGTTGTTCAGCCCCAGCATTTT
D gene: -; V gene: TRBV24-1; J gene: TRBJ2-5; clone size: many; CDR3 protein: CATATPQETQYF; CDR3 DNA: TGTGCCACCGCAACCCCTCAAGAGACCCAGTACTTC
D gene: -; V gene: TRBV27; J gene: TRBJ1-1; clone size: many; CDR3 protein: CASWKLGTEAFF; CDR3 DNA: TGTGCCAGTTGGAAACTTGGCACTGAAGCTTTCTTT
D gene: -; V gene: TRBV10-3; J gene: TRBJ1-3; clone size: many; CDR3 protein: CAISPDSGSGNTIYF; CDR3 DNA: TGTGCCATCAGTCCAGACAGCGGCTCTGGAAACACCATATATTTT
D gene: -; V gene: TRBV7-2; J gene: TRBJ2-4; clone size: many; CDR3 protein: CASSLRSGFSKNIQYF; CDR3 DNA: TGTGCCAGCAGCTTGAGGAGCGGCTTTTCCAAAAACATTCAGTACTTC
D gene: TRBD2; V gene: TRBV12-3/TRBV12-4; J gene: TRBJ2-1; clone size: many; CDR3 protein: CASSRSGGNEQFF; CDR3 DNA: TGTGCCAGCAGTCGATCGGGGGGGAATGAGCAGTTCTTC
D gene: -; V gene: TRBV12-3/TRBV12-4; J gene: TRBJ2-1; clone size: many; CDR3 protein: CASSLGPREGEQFF; CDR3 DNA: TGTGCCAGCAGTTTAGGACCACGCGAGGGCGAGCAGTTCTTC